The 28 T cell receptor beta chains listed next were all sequenced from one sample in a study of shared clonotypes between healthy human individuals (dated by TCRdb to 2020 to 2022). The method was the immunoSEQ multiplex PCR assay. TCRdb provides this immuneACCESS table in a form limited to in-frame rearrangements. Some clones are lacking; in checked studies, under half of them reflect an unresolved V gene, and why the rest are absent is not known. The sample profile shows about 1 million clones; around four fifths of them were found once. The ten biggest clones cover approximately 1.5% of the sample. Specimen: memory CD4+ T cells sorted from blood. What the cell subset or site label conveys for this sample: CD45RA-negative fraction. The receptors here all came from a man aged 18 to 30 in good health.

The J gene is TRBJ2-3, the V gene TRBV5-1, with no clear D. This CDR3 comprises 16 residues. Trimming took off 0 bases at V and 2 bases at J, with 13 bases between the two ends. Germline lookup yields CDR1 SGHRS and CDR2 YFSETQ. The CDR3 DNA sequence: TGCGCCAGCAGCTTGGGAGCCCTATCGGCCACAGATACGCAGTATTTT. Translated, it gives CASSLGALSATDTQYF.

The table lists this clone with a few counts. V gene TRBV2 combines with J gene TRBJ1-2; D remains ambiguous. This CDR3 spans 11 amino acids. From germline, CDR1 is SNHLY and CDR2 FYNNEI. V gave up 9 bases and J gave up 0 bases, with 5 bases separating them. For the CDR3, the DNA is TGTGCCAGGTGGACTAACTATGGCTACACCTTC. As protein: CARWTNYGYTF.

The chain uses TRBV6-1 and TRBJ2-5; D is uncertain. The CDR3 spans 14 residues. The V end lost 2 bases, the J end lost 4 bases, and 11 bases lay between the germline ends. Looked up from germline, CDR1 is MNHNS and CDR2 is SASEGT. CDR3 coding DNA: TGTGCCAGCAGTGAAAGTAAGCAGATAGAGACCCAGTACTTC. Its protein is CASSESKQIETQYF.

The J gene is TRBJ1-2, the V gene TRBV5-1, with 10 bases that match TRBD1. The CDR3 is 14 residues long. The ends lost 5 bases at V and 6 bases at J; junction bases unmatched: 7. CDR1 is SGHRS, CDR2 YFSETQ, per germline. The CDR3 loop reads CASRSRDRGDGYTF. The CDR3 region has the DNA TGCGCCAGCAGGTCCCGGGACAGGGGAGATGGCTACACCTTC.

This rearrangement joins TRBV28 to TRBJ2-6; D not certain. The CDR3 is 13 residues long. Trimming removed 5 bases at V and 9 bases at J, with 11 bases between. Per the germline V gene, CDR1 is MDHEN and CDR2 is SYDVKM. Here the CDR3 reads CASSRTDRNVLTF. The CDR3 DNA reads TGTGCCAGCAGTCGGACCGACCGCAACGTCCTGACTTTC.

The rearrangement links TRBV7-2 to TRBJ2-5, with 7 bases fitting TRBD1. The CDR3 extends over 13 amino acids. Trimming took 1 base from V and 8 from J; bases not matched to a gene: 4. Per the germline V gene, CDR1 is SGHTA and CDR2 is FQGNSA. For the CDR3, the DNA is TGTGCCAGCAGCTTAGGGACAGGTCGAACCCAGTACTTC. It codes for CASSLGTGRTQYF.

The rearrangement links TRBV14 to TRBJ1-6; D gene uncertain. The CDR3 length is 13 residues. V shed 4 bases and J shed 9 bases, with 10 bases lying between them. The germline V gene encodes CDR1 SGHDN and CDR2 FVKESK. Here the CDR3 DNA reads TGTGCCAGCAGCCCCCTCGGTTTTTCACCCCTCCACTTT. Translating gives CASSPLGFSPLHF.

In its sample, this clone was seen once. Additional DNA sequences in this sample encode the identical CDR3. The chain carries TRBV11-1 and TRBJ2-3, with 10 bases matching TRBD1. V shed 5 bases, J shed 1 base, and the junction held 3 bases outside the gene matches. The CDR3 is made up of 15 amino acids. In germline, CDR1 is SGHAT, CDR2 FQDESV (reference sequence). The CDR3 bases are TGTGCCAGCAGCCCGACAGGGGGCGGCACAGATACGCAGTATTTT. Its translation: CASSPTGGGTDTQYF.

This chain connects TRBV10-3 to TRBJ2-1, with 10 bases identical to TRBD2. The germline CDR1 and CDR2 sequences are ENHRY and SYGVKD. The V segment lost 0 bases and the J segment 6 bases; nucleotides outside the gene matches: 5. This CDR3 region has 16 residues. CDR3 DNA sequence: TGTGCCATCAGTGAGTCTCGCGGGACTAGCGCCAATGAGCAGTTCTTC. Its protein product is CAISESRGTSANEQFF.

The CDR3 DNA reads TGTGCCAGCAGCGCGGGACAGGCAGGTTCACCCCTCCACTTT. Its protein product is CASSAGQAGSPLHF. V and J are TRBV9 and TRBJ1-6; 8 bases align to TRBD1. Per the germline V gene, CDR1 is SGDLS and CDR2 is YYNGEE. This CDR3 is built from 14 residues. With 3 bases clipped from V and 9 bases from J, the junction kept 5 bases outside the gene matches.

This chain joins TRBV11-3 and TRBJ2-5; D unresolved. The CDR3 sequence is 14 residues long. The germline CDR1 and CDR2 sequences are SGHNT and YENEEA. Between the trimmed V and J ends, which lost 4 bases and 1 base, there was a span of 10 bases. The DNA for the CDR3 is TGTGCCAGCAGCTCCGGCGGTTCCCAAGAGACCCAGTACTTC. It yields the protein CASSSGGSQETQYF.

The genes are TRBV30 and TRBJ1-2; 12 nucleotides line up with TRBD1. Germline CDR1 GTSNPN, CDR2 SVGIG (reference sequence). V lost 4 bases, J lost 3 bases, and 6 bases stayed unmatched. The CDR3 length is 15 residues. The DNA for the CDR3 is TGTGCCTGGAATCGGGACAGGGGGCTTGACTATGGCTACACCTTC. Translation: CAWNRDRGLDYGYTF.

This clone has just a few counts. The chain carries TRBV6-5 and TRBJ1-2; possibly TRBD1 for D (5 bases). The CDR3 has 14 amino acids. Trimming removed 4 bases from V and 7 bases from J, with 16 bases in between. Per the germline V gene, CDR1 is MNHEY and CDR2 is SVGAGI. The CDR3 loop is CASSSPEGTGGYTF. The CDR3 DNA reads TGTGCCAGCAGTTCCCCCGAAGGGACGGGTGGCTACACCTTC.

The chain uses TRBV7-2 and TRBJ2-7; 9 nucleotides align to TRBD2. This CDR3 region has 14 residues. The trim removed 5 bases at V and 3 bases at J, leaving 5 bases unmatched. Germline V gives CDR1 SGHTA, CDR2 FQGNSA. This CDR3 reads CASSVSGSLYEQYF. The CDR3 coding sequence is TGTGCCAGCAGCGTTAGCGGGAGCCTCTACGAGCAGTACTTC.

This chain connects TRBV6-1 to TRBJ2-1, with a tentative D call TRBD1 (6 bases). CDR1 and CDR2 (germline): MNHNS, SASEGT. This CDR3 has 15 residues. The V gene lost 7 bases and the J gene lost 4 bases, with 17 bases spanning the gap. In nucleotides, the CDR3 is TGTGCCAGCAACCTACAGGGCAACTCTTACAATGAGCAGTTCTTC. Residues: CASNLQGNSYNEQFF.

The chain couples TRBV11-3 to TRBJ2-1, with D perhaps given as TRBD1 or TRBD2 (5 bases each). Germline V lookup: CDR1 SGHNT, CDR2 YENEEA. CDR3 length equals 15 residues. V shed 5 bases and J shed 5 bases, with 16 bases lying between them. The CDR3 here is CASSIYSGADNEQFF. Written as DNA, the CDR3 is TGTGCCAGCAGCATCTACTCCGGGGCAGACAATGAGCAGTTCTTC.

This clone came up many times. The CDR3 spells CASSLQGNTGELFF. In DNA form, the CDR3 reads TGTGCCAGCAGCTTGCAGGGGAACACCGGGGAGCTGTTTTTT. This chain uses TRBV5-8 with TRBJ2-2; TRBD1 is a possible D gene (5 bases). Per the germline V gene, CDR1 is SGHTS and CDR2 is YDEGEE. The length of the CDR3 is 14 residues. V was shortened by 1 base and J by 1 base, with 5 bases between the two germline ends. The full variable domain, with the rest looked up from reference TRBV5-8 and TRBJ2-2, is EAGVTQSPTHLIKTRGQQATLRCSPISGHTSVYWYQQALGLGLQFLLWYDEGEERNRGNFPPRFSGRQFPNYSSELNVNALELEDSALYLCASSLQGNTGELFFGEGSRLTVL.

The V call is TRBV6-1, the J call TRBJ1-5; TRBD1 aligns across 7 bases. The CDR3 is 14 amino acids. After removal of 7 bases from V and 2 bases from J, the junction contained 5 bases not matched to a gene. Per germline, CDR1 MNHNS and CDR2 SASEGT. For the CDR3, the DNA is TGTGCCAGCACTGGGACAGACGGCAATCAGCCCCAGCATTTT. Its protein product is CASTGTDGNQPQHF.

The chain joins TRBV5-4 to TRBJ2-5; TRBD1 aligns across 8 bases. CDR3 length equals 14 residues. Trimming cost V 4 bases and J 5 bases; bases outside gene matches: 7. CDR1 and CDR2 (germline): SGHNT, YYREEE (reference sequence). CDR3 amino acids: CASSSRQGWETQYF. For the CDR3, the DNA is TGTGCCAGCAGCAGCAGACAGGGGTGGGAGACCCAGTACTTC.

The CDR3, as DNA: TGCGCCAGCAGTGAGTCGAGACAGCAAGAGACCCAGTACTTC. Amino acids: CASSESRQQETQYF. The chain carries TRBV10-1 and TRBJ2-5, with D maybe TRBD1 (5 bases). Germline loops: CDR1 WNHNN, CDR2 SYGVQD (reference sequence). Deletions cut 0 bases from V and 2 bases from J, with 7 bases between. CDR3 length: 14 amino acids.

The chain links TRBV5-1 to TRBJ2-7; a weak D match, TRBD1 (6 bases). The germline V gene has CDR1 SGHRS and CDR2 YFSETQ. V gave up 4 bases and J gave up 3 bases, with 14 bases separating them. This CDR3 is 14 amino acids long. The CDR3 nucleotides are TGCGCCAGCAGCCAAGACAGGCCGGGCTACGAGCAGTACTTC. Translating gives CASSQDRPGYEQYF.

Worth noting for this clone: Additional DNA sequences in this sample encode the identical CDR3. The V call is TRBV4-3, the J call TRBJ2-2; D remains ambiguous. The V and J ends lost 0 bases and 5 bases respectively, with 10 bases between them. The CDR3 is 15 amino acids. From germline, CDR1 is LGHNA and CDR2 YSLEER. The CDR3 sequence is CASSQDRVETGELFF. CDR3 nucleotide sequence: TGCGCCAGCAGCCAAGACCGGGTGGAGACCGGGGAGCTGTTTTTT.

The chain recombines TRBV4-1 with TRBJ1-5; the D gene is possibly TRBD1 (6 bases). The germline V and J ends were trimmed by 0 bases and 7 bases, with 10 bases remaining between them. The V gene's germline CDR1 is MGHRA and CDR2 YSYEKL. The CDR3 contains 14 residues. CDR3 nucleotides: TGCGCCAGCAGCCAAGATCGCGGGGGCCAGCCCCAGCATTTT. Amino acid sequence: CASSQDRGGQPQHF.

Regarding this clone: The same CDR3 arises from other DNA sequences in this sample as well. The rearrangement joins TRBV7-2 to TRBJ2-3; 9 bases agree with TRBD2. From germline, CDR1 is SGHTA and CDR2 FQGNSA. The V segment lost 1 base and the J segment 3 bases; nucleotides outside the gene matches: 2. The CDR3 has 15 residues. CDR3 region: CASSLGLAGTDTQYF. For the CDR3, the DNA is TGTGCCAGCAGCTTAGGGCTAGCGGGAACAGATACGCAGTATTTT. The whole variable domain, filled in from reference TRBV7-2 and TRBJ2-3, reads GAGVSQSPSNKVTEKGKDVELRCDPISGHTALYWYRQSLGQGLEFLIYFQGNSAPDKSGLPSDRFSAERTGGSVSTLTIQRTQQEDSAVYLCASSLGLAGTDTQYFGPGTRLTVL.

This chain connects TRBV5-1 to TRBJ2-1; TRBD1 agrees at 8 bases. CDR1 and CDR2 from the germline V gene are SGHRS and YFSETQ. CDR3 length: 16 amino acids. With 3 bases clipped from V and 0 bases from J, the junction kept 5 bases outside the gene matches. CDR3: CASSWGTGSSYNEQFF. CDR3 coding DNA: TGCGCCAGCAGCTGGGGGACAGGCAGCTCCTACAATGAGCAGTTCTTC.

The chain has TRBV5-4 and TRBJ2-3; D may be TRBD1 or TRBD2 (6 bases each). The ends were cut back, 3 bases at V and 5 bases at J, with 13 bases in the middle. Per the germline V gene, CDR1 is SGHNT and CDR2 is YYREEE (reference sequence). The CDR3 is 14 residues long. The CDR3 region is CASSWKQGGDTQYF. In DNA, the CDR3 is TGTGCCAGCAGCTGGAAACAGGGAGGAGATACGCAGTATTTT.

The chain recombines TRBV5-1 with TRBJ1-2, with a tentative D call TRBD1 (5 bases). This CDR3 spans 13 amino acids. Trimming removed 4 bases at V and 4 bases at J, with 11 bases between. CDR1 is SGHRS, CDR2 YFSETQ, per germline. The CDR3 region has the DNA TGCGCCAGCAGCGAGGACAACGGCTATGGCTACACCTTC. This encodes CASSEDNGYGYTF.

V is TRBV15 and J is TRBJ1-5; no reliable D call. Trimming took off 1 base at V and 0 bases at J, with 7 bases between the two ends. The CDR3 runs to 15 residues. Germline-derived CDR1 and CDR2 are LNHNV and YYDKDF (reference sequence). CDR3 sequence: CATSRGQFSNQPQHF. The CDR3 nucleotides read TGTGCCACCAGCAGAGGACAATTTAGCAATCAGCCCCAGCATTTT.